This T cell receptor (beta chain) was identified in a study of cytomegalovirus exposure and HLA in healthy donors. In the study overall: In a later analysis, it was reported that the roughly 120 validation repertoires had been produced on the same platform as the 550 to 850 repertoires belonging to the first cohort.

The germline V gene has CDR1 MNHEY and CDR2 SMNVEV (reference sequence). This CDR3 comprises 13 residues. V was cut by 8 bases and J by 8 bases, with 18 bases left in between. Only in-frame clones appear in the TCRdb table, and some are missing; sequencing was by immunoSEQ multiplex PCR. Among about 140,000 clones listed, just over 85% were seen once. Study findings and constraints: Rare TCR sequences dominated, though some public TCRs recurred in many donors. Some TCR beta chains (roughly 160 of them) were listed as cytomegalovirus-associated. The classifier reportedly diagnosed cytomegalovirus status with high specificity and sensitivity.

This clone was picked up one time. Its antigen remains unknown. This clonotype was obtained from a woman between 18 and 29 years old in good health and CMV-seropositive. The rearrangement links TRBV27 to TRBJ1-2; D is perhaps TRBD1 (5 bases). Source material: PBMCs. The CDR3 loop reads CASGQREGRGYTF. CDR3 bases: TGTGCCAGCGGCCAGAGGGAGGGGCGCGGCTACACCTTC.